A selection of T cell receptor beta chains follows, all from one sample in a study of blood T cell repertoires in COVID-19. This table comes from immunoSEQ multiplex PCR, and its TCRdb copy is limited to in-frame clones, with some not included. The top ten hold nearly 3.5% of the sample, which has roughly 150,000 clones, under 90% seen once. Material for sequencing was PBMCs or T cells enriched from blood (not recorded which). The source is an older woman who had recovered from COVID-19. Each CDR3 is given with its conserved first and last residue. Each record gives: D gene, J gene, clone size, V gene, CDR3 protein, CDR3 DNA. D genes are given only for firm matches. Clone size is given for some rows only: seen once, a few or many times, or a class if the clone is expanded.

>NA|TRBJ1-6|NA|TRBV3-1/TRBV3-2
CASSQEAGVSSPLHF
TGTGCCAGCAGCCAAGAGGCCGGGGTGAGTTCACCCCTCCACTTT
>NA|TRBJ1-1|NA|TRBV19
CASSIDLGGEAFF
TGTGCCAGTAGTATAGATCTGGGGGGAGAAGCTTTCTTT
>NA|TRBJ2-5|few|TRBV6-1
CASSETSQYF
TGTGCCAGCAGTGAGACAAGCCAGTACTTC
>NA|TRBJ1-2|NA|TRBV2
CASSDEQYLNYGYTF
TGTGCCAGCAGTGACGAACAGTACCTTAACTATGGCTACACCTTC
>TRBD2|TRBJ2-7|NA|TRBV19
CASSIQPGGRYEQYF
TGTGCCAGTAGTATACAACCGGGGGGGCGATACGAGCAGTACTTC
>TRBD2|TRBJ2-5|many|TRBV7-2
CASSLEGLAQETQYF
TGTGCCAGCAGCTTAGAAGGACTAGCGCAAGAGACCCAGTACTTC
>TRBD2|TRBJ2-3|NA|TRBV5-1
CASSLGTTSGSTDTQYF
TGCGCCAGCAGCTTGGGGACCACTAGCGGTAGCACAGATACGCAGTATTTT
>TRBD2|TRBJ2-5|few|TRBV5-1
CASSLNPAGGQETQYF
TGCGCCAGCAGCTTGAACCCAGCGGGGGGGCAAGAGACCCAGTACTTC
>TRBD1|TRBJ1-4|NA|TRBV7-2
CASSAKTGVGEKLFF
TGTGCCAGCAGCGCCAAGACAGGGGTAGGAGAAAAACTGTTTTTT
>TRBD1|TRBJ2-7|NA|TRBV27
CASRFDGTGPYEQYF
TGTGCCAGCAGATTTGACGGGACAGGGCCCTACGAGCAGTACTTC
>TRBD2|TRBJ2-5|NA|TRBV2
CASHWTRQETQYF
TGTGCCAGCCACTGGACTAGGCAAGAGACCCAGTACTTC
>TRBD1|TRBJ1-1|NA|TRBV5-4
CASSPGQTNTEAFF
TGTGCCAGCAGCCCGGGACAGACGAACACTGAAGCTTTCTTT
>NA|TRBJ2-7|NA|TRBV6-5
CASWWGRGSYEQYF
TGTGCCAGCTGGTGGGGGAGGGGGTCCTACGAGCAGTACTTC
>TRBD2|TRBJ2-1|NA|TRBV30
CAWTRTSGHNEQFF
TGTGCCTGGACCCGGACTAGCGGGCACAATGAGCAGTTCTTC
>NA|TRBJ1-2|NA|TRBV27
CASSSPTGLSYTF
TGTGCCAGCAGTTCCCCGACAGGTTTAAGCTACACCTTC
>NA|TRBJ1-5|few|TRBV5-1
CASSLEAGNQPQHF
TGCGCCAGCAGCTTGGAGGCGGGCAATCAGCCCCAGCATTTT
>NA|TRBJ1-2|NA|TRBV4-1
CASSQGAPAGIYGYTF
TGCGCCAGCAGCCAAGGGGCCCCGGCAGGGATCTATGGCTACACCTTC
>NA|TRBJ2-7|NA|TRBV24-1
CATSADSLSYEQYF
TGTGCCACCAGTGCCGACAGCCTTTCCTACGAGCAGTACTTC
>NA|TRBJ1-3|many|TRBV5-6
CASSFGPNTIYF
TGTGCCAGCAGCTTTGGCCCAAACACCATATATTTT
>TRBD2|TRBJ2-1|NA|TRBV7-2
CASSSGTSGGYNEQFF
TGTGCCAGCAGCTCGGGTACTAGCGGGGGGTACAATGAGCAGTTCTTC
>TRBD2|TRBJ2-5|NA|TRBV7-8
CASSSVGSGGTQYF
TGTGCCAGCAGCTCCGTTGGCTCGGGGGGGACCCAGTACTTC
>NA|TRBJ1-2|NA|TRBV15
CATSREQEYGYTF
TGTGCCACCAGCAGAGAACAGGAATATGGCTACACCTTC
>NA|TRBJ2-4|NA|TRBV19
CASQRHPRRLGSFQYF
TGTGCCAGTCAGCGGCACCCCCGAAGACTCGGAAGTTTTCAGTACTTC
>NA|TRBJ2-2|NA|TRBV5-1
CASGQTNTGELFF
TGCGCCAGCGGTCAGACGAACACCGGGGAGCTGTTTTTT
>TRBD1|TRBJ2-7|NA|TRBV6-6
CASEPLGGGYEQYF
TGTGCCAGCGAACCCCTAGGGGGCGGCTACGAGCAGTACTTC
>NA|TRBJ2-1|NA|TRBV12-3/TRBV12-4
CASRSEKNNEQFF
TGTGCCAGCAGGAGCGAGAAAAACAATGAGCAGTTCTTC
>TRBD1|TRBJ1-4|NA|TRBV3-1/TRBV3-2
CASSLQGALNEKLFF
TGTGCCAGCAGCCTACAGGGGGCTCTTAACGAAAAACTGTTTTTT
>NA|TRBJ1-4|NA|TRBV6-2/TRBV6-3
CASSYHTGINEKLFF
TGTGCCAGCAGTTACCACACAGGGATTAATGAAAAACTGTTTTTT
>NA|TRBJ1-2|NA|TRBV18
CASSPDGDYGYTF
TGTGCCAGCTCACCTGACGGAGACTATGGCTACACCTTC
>TRBD1|TRBJ1-6|many|TRBV5-6
CASSLQGVSYNSPLHF
TGTGCCAGCAGCTTACAGGGGGTTTCCTATAATTCACCCCTCCACTTT
>TRBD1|TRBJ1-3|NA|TRBV5-1
CASSLLGGQGVSGNTIYF
TGCGCCAGCAGCTTGTTGGGGGGACAGGGTGTCTCTGGAAACACCATATATTTT
>NA|TRBJ2-3|NA|TRBV5-5
CASSLVSGGATTDTQYF
TGTGCCAGCAGCTTGGTTTCAGGAGGGGCCACCACAGATACGCAGTATTTT
>NA|TRBJ2-5|NA|TRBV5-8
CASSFSWKGKGQETQYF
TGTGCCAGCAGCTTTTCTTGGAAGGGGAAGGGGCAAGAGACCCAGTACTTC
>NA|TRBJ2-1|NA|TRBV7-8
CASSAREGDNEQFF
TGTGCCAGCAGCGCCAGGGAAGGGGACAATGAGCAGTTCTTC
>NA|TRBJ1-3|NA|TRBV2
CASTSDREGDFLISGNTIYF
TGTGCCAGCACTTCAGACAGAGAAGGGGACTTCTTGATCTCTGGAAACACCATATATTTT
>TRBD1|TRBJ2-7|once|TRBV9
CASSPGQGTSYEQYF
TGTGCCAGCAGCCCGGGACAGGGAACCTCCTACGAGCAGTACTTC
>TRBD1|TRBJ2-7|NA|TRBV30
CASRGPPYEQYF
TGTGCCTCCAGGGGGCCCCCCTACGAGCAGTACTTC
>NA|TRBJ2-4|NA|TRBV2
CASRRTAGTKNIQYF
TGTGCCAGCAGGCGGACGGCGGGGACCAAAAACATTCAGTACTTC
>NA|TRBJ1-2|NA|TRBV3-1/TRBV3-2
CASSRTDMGYTF
TGTGCCAGCAGCCGGACGGACATGGGCTACACCTTC
>NA|TRBJ1-2|NA|TRBV9
CASSPGDYGYTF
TGTGCCAGCAGTCCAGGGGACTATGGCTACACCTTC